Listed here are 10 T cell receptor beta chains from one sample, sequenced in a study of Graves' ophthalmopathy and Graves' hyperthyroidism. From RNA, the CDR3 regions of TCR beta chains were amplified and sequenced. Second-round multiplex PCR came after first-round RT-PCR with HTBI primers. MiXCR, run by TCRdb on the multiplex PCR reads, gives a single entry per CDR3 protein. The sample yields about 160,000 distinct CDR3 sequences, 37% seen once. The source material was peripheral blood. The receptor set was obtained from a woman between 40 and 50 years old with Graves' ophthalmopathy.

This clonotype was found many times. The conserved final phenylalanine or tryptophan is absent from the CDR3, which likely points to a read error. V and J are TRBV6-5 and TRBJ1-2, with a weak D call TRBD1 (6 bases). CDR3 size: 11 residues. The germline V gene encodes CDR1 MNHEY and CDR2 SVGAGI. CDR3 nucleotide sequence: TGTGGGGGGGGGGCAGGCTATGGCTACACCCTC. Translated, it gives CGGGAGYGYTL.

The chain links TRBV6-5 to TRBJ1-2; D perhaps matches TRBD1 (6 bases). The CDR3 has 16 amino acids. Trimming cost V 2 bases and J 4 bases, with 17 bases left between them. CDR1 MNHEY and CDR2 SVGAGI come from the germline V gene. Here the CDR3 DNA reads TGTGCCAGCAGTTACGGGAGAGGCAGGGGCGGCTATGGCTACACCTTC. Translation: CASSYGRGRGGYGYTF.

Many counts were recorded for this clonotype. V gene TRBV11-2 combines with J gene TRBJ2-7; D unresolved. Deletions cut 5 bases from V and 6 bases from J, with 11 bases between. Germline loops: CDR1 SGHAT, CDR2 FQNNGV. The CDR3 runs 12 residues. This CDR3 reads CASSPGRFEQYF. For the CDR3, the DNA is TGTGCCAGCAGCCCCGGTCGTTTCGAGCAGTACTTC.

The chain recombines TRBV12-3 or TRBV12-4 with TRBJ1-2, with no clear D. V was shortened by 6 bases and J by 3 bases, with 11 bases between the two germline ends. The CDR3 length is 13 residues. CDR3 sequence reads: CASSDAFYYGYTF. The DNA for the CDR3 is TGTGCCAGCAGCGATGCTTTTTACTATGGCTACACCTTC.

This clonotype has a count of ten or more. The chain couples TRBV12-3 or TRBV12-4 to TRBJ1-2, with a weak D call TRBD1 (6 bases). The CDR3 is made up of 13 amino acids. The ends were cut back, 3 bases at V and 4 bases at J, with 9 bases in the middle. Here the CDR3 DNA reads TGTGCCAGCAGTTTCCCAGGGGTCTATGGCTACACCTTC. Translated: CASSFPGVYGYTF.

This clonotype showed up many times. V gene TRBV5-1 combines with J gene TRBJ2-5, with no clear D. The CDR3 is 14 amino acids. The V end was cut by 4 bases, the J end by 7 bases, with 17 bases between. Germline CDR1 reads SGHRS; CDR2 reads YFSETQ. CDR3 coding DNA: TGCGCCAGCAGCGTGGGGATGGAAAGGTCGACCCAGTACTTC. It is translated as CASSVGMERSTQYF.

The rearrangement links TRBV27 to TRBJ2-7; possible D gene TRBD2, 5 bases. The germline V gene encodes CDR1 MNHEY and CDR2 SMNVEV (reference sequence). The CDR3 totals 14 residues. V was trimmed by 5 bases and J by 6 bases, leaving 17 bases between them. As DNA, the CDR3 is TGTGCCAGCAGTCCGGGATTTTATTCGGGCGAGCAGTACTTC. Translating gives CASSPGFYSGEQYF.

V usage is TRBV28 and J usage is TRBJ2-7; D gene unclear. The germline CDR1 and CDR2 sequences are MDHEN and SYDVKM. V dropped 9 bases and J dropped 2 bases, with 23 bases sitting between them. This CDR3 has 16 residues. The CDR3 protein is CASNGFGDKDPYEQYF. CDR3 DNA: TGTGCCAGTAATGGCTTCGGAGACAAAGACCCCTACGAGCAGTACTTC.

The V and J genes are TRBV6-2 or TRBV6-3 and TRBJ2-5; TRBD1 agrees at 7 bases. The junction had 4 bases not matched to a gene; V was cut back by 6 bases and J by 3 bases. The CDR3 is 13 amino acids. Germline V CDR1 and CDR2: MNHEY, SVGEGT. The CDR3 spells CASRPGTEETQYF. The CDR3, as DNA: TGTGCCAGCAGGCCCGGGACAGAAGAGACCCAGTACTTC.

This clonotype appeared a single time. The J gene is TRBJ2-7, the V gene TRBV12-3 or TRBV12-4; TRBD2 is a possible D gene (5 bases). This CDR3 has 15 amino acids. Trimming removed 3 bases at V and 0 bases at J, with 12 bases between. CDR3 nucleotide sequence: TGTGCCAGCAGTTTGTTCGGAGGAAGCTCCTACGAGCAGTACTTC. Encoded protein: CASSLFGGSSYEQYF.